The entry that follows covers one T cell receptor beta chain sequence. What it binds is not known. The data belong to a study of CXCR3-negative and CXCR3-positive naive CD8 T cells. Study at large: Each library gave roughly 1.5 +/- 0.3 million of approximately 150 million TRB reads. Study observations and caveats: Whereas both naive subsets had comparably high diversity, memory CD8+ cells had much lower diversity. A higher hydrophobicity marked the TRB CDR3s of CXCR3-positive naive cells versus CXCR3-negative naive cells.

Via 5' RACE with UMI labels, TRB cDNA libraries were prepared. TCRdb reanalyzed the 5' RACE reads, giving one entry per CDR3 protein sequence and no DNA. The listing contains over 100,000 distinct CDR3 sequences. At 300,000 cells each, triplicate sorts were carried out for each CD8+ T cell subset. The length of the CDR3 is 15 residues. Germline V lookup: CDR1 SEHNR, CDR2 FQNEAQ (reference sequence). The sequenced material came from naive CXCR3- CD8+ T cells from blood. As for subset: CD45RO-CCR7+CD27+CD95- naive CD8+ T cells lacking CXCR3 (TNR3-). V usage is TRBV7-9 and J usage is TRBJ2-3; absent DNA, TCRdb's TRBD1 call cannot be checked. The receptor was isolated from a human donor in good health. Some clones in this sample may be carry-over from other donors' samples. The CDR3: CASSSPPRGGDTQYF.